Listed below are T cell receptor beta chains from one sample, sequenced in a study of identical twins. TCRdb fed the 5' RACE reads into MiXCR, producing one record per CDR3 protein. The sample comprises more than 200,000 distinct CDR3 sequences, more than 13% of which are singletons, and 7% to 9% rests with the top ten. Sequences were obtained from memory (CD45RO+) T cells sorted from blood. Every receptor here comes from a woman in her late teens or twenties in good health. Both conserved end residues are part of each CDR3. A D gene is named only where the DNA matches it firmly. Rows may omit the clone size; those that give it use once, few, many or a size class.

j_call: TRBJ1-2; v_call: TRBV5-1; clone_size: few; d_call: NA; cdr3_aa: CASSLEGNGYTF; cdr3_nt: TGCGCCAGCAGCTTGGAAGGGAATGGCTACACCTTC
j_call: TRBJ2-1; v_call: TRBV20-1; clone_size: few; d_call: NA; cdr3_aa: CSARSPGEGYNEQFF; cdr3_nt: TGCAGTGCTAGGAGCCCAGGGGAAGGATACAATGAGCAGTTCTTC
j_call: TRBJ1-1; v_call: TRBV20-1; clone_size: NA; d_call: NA; cdr3_aa: CSAPRLNTEAFF; cdr3_nt: TGCAGTGCCCCCAGGCTGAACACTGAAGCTTTCTTT
j_call: TRBJ2-3; v_call: TRBV4-1; clone_size: NA; d_call: NA; cdr3_aa: CASSQDRGRSTDTQYF; cdr3_nt: TGCGCCAGCAGCCAAGATCGGGGTAGAAGCACAGATACGCAGTATTTT
j_call: TRBJ2-7; v_call: TRBV3-1; clone_size: NA; d_call: NA; cdr3_aa: CASSQDQIRGPRSYEQYF; cdr3_nt: TGTGCCAGCAGCCAAGATCAAATTCGGGGACCCCGGTCCTACGAGCAGTACTTC
j_call: TRBJ2-1; v_call: TRBV25-1; clone_size: NA; d_call: NA; cdr3_aa: CASSEPQGQSEFF; cdr3_nt: TGTGCCAGCAGTGAACCCCAGGGCCAGTCGGAGTTCTTC
j_call: TRBJ2-1; v_call: TRBV20-1; clone_size: few; d_call: NA; cdr3_aa: CSASRTLYNEQFF; cdr3_nt: TGCAGTGCTAGTAGGACCCTCTACAATGAGCAGTTCTTC
j_call: TRBJ1-3; v_call: TRBV27; clone_size: once; d_call: NA; cdr3_aa: CASSREGLYSGNTIYF; cdr3_nt: TGTGCCAGCAGTCGAGAGGGTCTCTACTCTGGAAACACCATATATTTT
j_call: TRBJ2-4; v_call: TRBV20-1; clone_size: NA; d_call: NA; cdr3_aa: CSARPMGGGAKNIQYF; cdr3_nt: TGCAGTGCTAGACCGATGGGTGGCGGGGCCAAAAACATTCAGTACTTC
j_call: TRBJ2-5; v_call: TRBV29-1; clone_size: few; d_call: NA; cdr3_aa: CSIFNQETQYF; cdr3_nt: TGCAGCATTTTCAACCAAGAGACCCAGTACTTC
j_call: TRBJ2-1; v_call: TRBV20-1; clone_size: few; d_call: TRBD2; cdr3_aa: CSGSGGRANEQFF; cdr3_nt: TGCAGTGGAAGCGGCGGGAGGGCTAATGAGCAGTTCTTC
j_call: TRBJ1-5; v_call: TRBV7-3; clone_size: NA; d_call: NA; cdr3_aa: CASMRKWGSNQPQHF; cdr3_nt: TGTGCCAGCATGAGAAAGTGGGGTAGCAATCAGCCCCAGCATTTT
j_call: TRBJ1-3; v_call: TRBV12-3/TRBV12-4; clone_size: NA; d_call: TRBD1; cdr3_aa: CASRFGDSSGNTIYF; cdr3_nt: TGTGCCAGCAGATTCGGGGACAGCTCTGGAAACACCATATATTTT
j_call: TRBJ2-3; v_call: TRBV4-3; clone_size: many; d_call: TRBD1; cdr3_aa: CASSLTGAADTQYF; cdr3_nt: TGCGCCAGCAGCCTTACAGGGGCGGCAGATACGCAGTATTTT
j_call: TRBJ2-5; v_call: TRBV10-3; clone_size: few; d_call: TRBD2; cdr3_aa: CAISEAGVGETQYF; cdr3_nt: TGTGCCATCAGTGAGGCGGGGGTAGGGGAGACCCAGTACTTC
j_call: TRBJ2-3; v_call: TRBV6-1; clone_size: NA; d_call: NA; cdr3_aa: CASTSTRGDTQYF; cdr3_nt: TGTGCCAGCACCAGTACCCGTGGGGATACGCAGTATTTT
j_call: TRBJ2-7; v_call: TRBV7-2; clone_size: few; d_call: TRBD1; cdr3_aa: CASSLVGQGAHEQYF; cdr3_nt: TGTGCCAGCAGCTTAGTTGGACAGGGGGCGCACGAGCAGTACTTC
j_call: TRBJ2-5; v_call: TRBV4-2; clone_size: few; d_call: TRBD2; cdr3_aa: CASSQGTSGGAETQYF; cdr3_nt: TGTGCCAGCAGCCAAGGGACTAGCGGGGGGGCAGAGACCCAGTACTTC
j_call: TRBJ2-5; v_call: TRBV11-2; clone_size: NA; d_call: NA; cdr3_aa: CASSYRGTPSGQYF; cdr3_nt: TGTGCCAGCAGCTATAGGGGGACCCCAAGTGGCCAGTACTTC
j_call: TRBJ2-7; v_call: TRBV10-1; clone_size: many; d_call: NA; cdr3_aa: CASSTTSSGEQYF; cdr3_nt: TGCGCCAGCAGCACGACTAGTTCAGGCGAGCAGTACTTC
j_call: TRBJ2-4; v_call: TRBV12-3/TRBV12-4; clone_size: NA; d_call: NA; cdr3_aa: CASSPPRVATLAKNIQYF; cdr3_nt: TGTGCCAGCAGTCCCCCCCGGGTAGCTACCCTAGCCAAAAACATTCAGTACTTC
j_call: TRBJ1-1; v_call: TRBV7-2; clone_size: medium-sized; d_call: NA; cdr3_aa: CASSLNPAGTEAFF; cdr3_nt: TGTGCCAGCAGCTTAAACCCTGCGGGCACTGAAGCTTTCTTT
j_call: TRBJ2-5; v_call: TRBV5-1; clone_size: NA; d_call: NA; cdr3_aa: CASSLGRSQETQYF; cdr3_nt: TGCGCCAGCAGCTTGGGCAGATCCCAAGAGACCCAGTACTTC
j_call: TRBJ1-5; v_call: TRBV6-1; clone_size: few; d_call: NA; cdr3_aa: CASSGITGNQPQHF; cdr3_nt: TGTGCCAGCAGTGGCATTACTGGCAATCAGCCCCAGCATTTT
j_call: TRBJ2-7; v_call: TRBV20-1; clone_size: NA; d_call: TRBD1; cdr3_aa: CSANPQGAVQYF; cdr3_nt: TGCAGTGCTAACCCACAGGGGGCCGTGCAGTACTTC
j_call: TRBJ2-3; v_call: TRBV3-1; clone_size: few; d_call: NA; cdr3_aa: CASSPSKLTQYF; cdr3_nt: TGTGCCAGCAGCCCATCGAAACTTACGCAGTATTTT
j_call: TRBJ2-7; v_call: TRBV7-9; clone_size: NA; d_call: NA; cdr3_aa: CASSLMGQGGDEQYF; cdr3_nt: TGTGCCAGCAGTCTGATGGGGCAGGGGGGCGACGAGCAGTACTTC
j_call: TRBJ1-1; v_call: TRBV5-1; clone_size: many; d_call: NA; cdr3_aa: CASSLGAGMNTEAFF; cdr3_nt: TGCGCCAGCAGCTTGGGTGCGGGAATGAACACTGAAGCTTTCTTT
j_call: TRBJ1-3; v_call: TRBV5-1; clone_size: NA; d_call: TRBD1; cdr3_aa: CASSPGQGTNTIYF; cdr3_nt: TGCGCCAGCAGCCCCGGACAGGGGACAAACACCATATATTTT
j_call: TRBJ2-4; v_call: TRBV2; clone_size: few; d_call: NA; cdr3_aa: CASSPSQGENIQYF; cdr3_nt: TGTGCCAGCAGCCCCTCCCAGGGCGAAAACATTCAGTACTTC
j_call: TRBJ2-1; v_call: TRBV4-3; clone_size: NA; d_call: NA; cdr3_aa: CASSQGSWGSYNEQFF; cdr3_nt: TGCGCCAGCAGCCAAGGGAGCTGGGGCTCCTACAATGAGCAGTTCTTC
j_call: TRBJ2-7; v_call: TRBV12-3/TRBV12-4; clone_size: many; d_call: NA; cdr3_aa: CASRPTNSYEQYF; cdr3_nt: TGTGCCAGCAGACCTACTAACAGCTACGAGCAGTACTTC
j_call: TRBJ2-4; v_call: TRBV6-1; clone_size: few; d_call: TRBD1; cdr3_aa: CASSGTVAKNIQYF; cdr3_nt: TGTGCCAGCAGCGGGACAGTAGCCAAAAACATTCAGTACTTC
j_call: TRBJ1-1; v_call: TRBV20-1; clone_size: few; d_call: NA; cdr3_aa: CSARWTENTEAFF; cdr3_nt: TGCAGTGCTAGATGGACAGAGAACACTGAAGCTTTCTTT
j_call: TRBJ2-7; v_call: TRBV27; clone_size: few; d_call: TRBD2; cdr3_aa: CASSLSWGRGDEQYF; cdr3_nt: TGTGCCAGCAGTTTATCGTGGGGACGGGGGGACGAGCAGTACTTC
j_call: TRBJ1-5; v_call: TRBV6-1; clone_size: few; d_call: NA; cdr3_aa: CASSALQGGQPQHF; cdr3_nt: TGTGCCAGCAGTGCGTTACAGGGAGGGCAGCCCCAGCATTTT
j_call: TRBJ2-7; v_call: TRBV29-1; clone_size: NA; d_call: TRBD1; cdr3_aa: CSVKKGTGINEQYF; cdr3_nt: TGCAGCGTTAAAAAGGGGACAGGGATAAATGAGCAGTACTTC
j_call: TRBJ2-1; v_call: TRBV5-1; clone_size: few; d_call: TRBD2; cdr3_aa: CASGGLAGGLAYNEQFF; cdr3_nt: TGCGCCAGCGGCGGCCTAGCGGGAGGTCTGGCCTACAATGAGCAGTTCTTC
j_call: TRBJ1-4; v_call: TRBV20-1; clone_size: many; d_call: NA; cdr3_aa: CSASTGMAEKLFF; cdr3_nt: TGCAGTGCTAGTACAGGGATGGCTGAAAAACTGTTTTTT
j_call: TRBJ1-1; v_call: TRBV30; clone_size: few; d_call: NA; cdr3_aa: CAWRASGSTEAFF; cdr3_nt: TGTGCCTGGAGAGCCTCAGGGAGCACTGAAGCTTTCTTT
j_call: TRBJ2-1; v_call: TRBV20-1; clone_size: few; d_call: NA; cdr3_aa: CSARRFEWEQFF; cdr3_nt: TGCAGTGCTAGAAGGTTCGAGTGGGAGCAGTTCTTC
j_call: TRBJ2-1; v_call: TRBV20-1; clone_size: NA; d_call: NA; cdr3_aa: CSASGLHYNEQFF; cdr3_nt: TGCAGTGCCTCGGGACTCCACTACAATGAGCAGTTCTTC
j_call: TRBJ2-2; v_call: TRBV7-2; clone_size: NA; d_call: NA; cdr3_aa: CASSRRGVTGELFF; cdr3_nt: TGTGCCAGCAGCCGACGTGGGGTCACCGGGGAGCTGTTTTTT
j_call: TRBJ1-6; v_call: TRBV7-9; clone_size: few; d_call: TRBD1; cdr3_aa: CASSWGQLHSPLHF; cdr3_nt: TGTGCCAGCAGCTGGGGACAGCTTCATTCACCCCTCCACTTT